This TCR beta chain was profiled in a study of blood T cells in healthy people across ages. CDR3 length equals 15 residues. Germline V gene data show CDR1 as SGHVS and CDR2 as FQNEAQ. After removal of 3 bases from V and 1 base from J, the junction contained 5 bases not matched to a gene. About this clonotype: Its antigen is undetermined.

Study-wide results and limits: TCR beta diversity tracked closely with naive T cell percentage.

The use of a sample-barcoded 5' primer and a J-beta primer mix characterized a second PCR of about 7 to 12 cycles. TCRdb fed the 5' RACE reads into MiXCR, producing one record per CDR3 protein. The sample gives more than 750,000 distinct CDR3 sequences, almost 30% of which show up once; 10% is in the top ten. The same data also contributed to another study, on T cells of mothers and their children.

The material sequenced was blood. V is TRBV7-8 and J is TRBJ1-1; 7 nucleotides line up with TRBD1. This TCR was sampled from a woman in her thirties or forties in good health. The CDR3 here is CASSLSTGTNTEAFF. In DNA, the CDR3 is TGTGCCAGCAGCTTGTCGACAGGGACGAACACTGAAGCTTTCTTT.